This T cell receptor (beta chain) was observed in a study of blood T cells in healthy people across ages. Germline V gene data show CDR1 as SGHRS and CDR2 as YFSETQ. Germline trimming cut 3 bases from V and 4 bases from J; bases unmatched to any gene: 12. The CDR3 sequence is 17 residues long. This clonotype has only a few counts. Its cognate antigen is unknown. Study-level points and caveats: Observed TCR beta diversity per million T cells went down as age went up. This fall followed a roughly linear course with age.

Sample-barcoded 5' priming and a J-beta primer mix drove a second PCR of about 6 to 11 cycles. Each of the cDNA molecules was tagged by a template-switch adaptor with 12 random nucleotides. TCRdb re-analysed the 5' RACE reads in MiXCR, keeping a single row per CDR3 protein. The repertoire includes around 780,000 distinct CDR3 sequences, 20% to 30% of them detected once, and 3% sits in the top ten. The same specimen was also included in a second study, on T cells of mothers and their children.

The origin of this receptor is a boy between 10 and 17 years old in good health. The material sequenced was blood. The chain couples TRBV5-1 to TRBJ2-3; TRBD1 matches at 9 bases. The CDR3 sequence: CASSSLRDRVFADTQYF. The CDR3 coding sequence is TGCGCCAGCAGCTCATTACGGGACAGGGTATTTGCAGATACGCAGTATTTT.